This T cell receptor (beta chain) was found in a study of blood T cell repertoires in COVID-19. Study as a whole: Samples of COVID-19 (acute and convalescent) were obtained from the United States, Italy and Spain.

This table comes from immunoSEQ multiplex PCR, and its TCRdb copy is limited to in-frame clones, with some not included. The data contain about 98,000 clones, about 88% of them seen just once; the ten biggest clones take up 3%. The receptor's source is a man over 45 with active or convalescent COVID-19. The sequenced material came from peripheral blood.

The DNA for the CDR3 is TGTGCCAGCACCCGGGACAGGGCCCTCTCCTATGGCTACACCTTC. This codes for CASTRDRALSYGYTF. The genes are TRBV28 and TRBJ1-2; 9 bases are shared with TRBD1. After removal of 7 bases from V and 4 bases from J, the junction contained 10 bases not matched to a gene. CDR1 is MDHEN, CDR2 SYDVKM, per germline. There are 15 residues in the CDR3.